Following are 4 T cell receptor beta chains from one sample sequenced in a study of neurological immune-mediated disorders. TCRdb fed the 5' RACE reads into MiXCR, producing one record per CDR3 protein. Of fewer than 45,000 distinct CDR3 sequences listed, roughly 2.5% are singletons. Sequenced input: PBMCs. The origin of the receptors is a man in his thirties or forties with multiple sclerosis.

This clonotype occurred many times. This sequence joins TRBV20-1 and TRBJ1-1; no reliable D call. Germline-derived CDR1 and CDR2 are DFQATT and SNEGSKA (reference sequence). Trimming shortened V by 4 bases and J by 0 bases, and 9 bases separated the two germline ends. CDR3 length equals 13 residues. CDR3 sequence: CSATTDLNTEAFF. Here the CDR3 DNA reads TGCAGTGCTACCACGGATCTGAACACTGAAGCTTTCTTT.

This clonotype was seen ten or more times. This chain uses TRBV6-5 with TRBJ1-1, with TRBD1 matching 9 bases. The germline CDR1 and CDR2 sequences are MNHEY and SVGAGI. Trimming removed 0 bases from V and 4 bases from J; junction bases left unmatched: 18. This CDR3 spans 20 amino acids. The CDR3 spells CASSYSRWRTGQGLGTEAFF. The CDR3 nucleotides read TGTGCCAGCAGTTACTCGAGGTGGAGAACGGGACAGGGCCTTGGCACTGAAGCTTTCTTT.

This clonotype was seen many times. The CDR3, as DNA: TGTGCCAGCAGCCACCAATCATCCTACGAGCAGTACTTC. Protein sequence: CASSHQSSYEQYF. The chain couples TRBV28 to TRBJ2-7; D remains ambiguous. This CDR3 region has 13 residues. V lost 6 bases and J 1 base, leaving 10 bases between the germline ends. Per germline, CDR1 MDHEN and CDR2 SYDVKM.

This clonotype was observed many times. V and J are TRBV5-1 and TRBJ1-6; D is undetermined. Trimming took 4 bases from V and 5 from J, leaving 10 bases between them. This CDR3 has 14 residues. Germline CDR1 and CDR2: SGHRS and YFSETQ. CDR3 in DNA: TGCGCCAGCAGCATGGATGGTCATAATTCACCCCTCCACTTT. Amino acids: CASSMDGHNSPLHF. The complete variable domain, with remaining parts taken from reference TRBV5-1 and TRBJ1-6, reads KAGVTQTPRYLIKTRGQQVTLSCSPISGHRSVSWYQQTPGQGLQFLFEYFSETQRNKGNFPGRFSGRQFSNSRSEMNVSTLELGDSALYLCASSMDGHNSPLHFGNGTRLTVT.